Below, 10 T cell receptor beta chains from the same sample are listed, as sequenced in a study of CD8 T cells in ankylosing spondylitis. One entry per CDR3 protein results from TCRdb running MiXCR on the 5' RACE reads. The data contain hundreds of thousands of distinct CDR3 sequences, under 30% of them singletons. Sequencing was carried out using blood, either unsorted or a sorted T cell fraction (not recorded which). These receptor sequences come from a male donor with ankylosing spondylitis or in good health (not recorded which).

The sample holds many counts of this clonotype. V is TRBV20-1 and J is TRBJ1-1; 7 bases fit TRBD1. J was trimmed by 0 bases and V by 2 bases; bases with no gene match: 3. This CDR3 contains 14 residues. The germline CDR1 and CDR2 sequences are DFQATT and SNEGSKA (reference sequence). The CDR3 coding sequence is TGCAGTGCTAGACAGGGGGGCTTGAACACTGAAGCTTTCTTT. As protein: CSARQGGLNTEAFF.

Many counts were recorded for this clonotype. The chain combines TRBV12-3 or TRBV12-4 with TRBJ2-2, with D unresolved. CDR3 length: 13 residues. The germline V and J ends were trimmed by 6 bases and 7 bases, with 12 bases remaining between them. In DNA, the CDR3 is TGTGCCAGCAGCTCCCGGACGAGCGGGGAGCTGTTTTTT. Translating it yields CASSSRTSGELFF.

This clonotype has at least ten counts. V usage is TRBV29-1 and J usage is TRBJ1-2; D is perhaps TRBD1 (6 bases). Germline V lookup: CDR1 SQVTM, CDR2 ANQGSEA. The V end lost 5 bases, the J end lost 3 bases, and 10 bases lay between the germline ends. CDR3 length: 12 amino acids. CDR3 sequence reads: CSVPGAYYGYTF. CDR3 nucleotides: TGCAGCGTTCCAGGGGCGTACTATGGCTACACCTTC.

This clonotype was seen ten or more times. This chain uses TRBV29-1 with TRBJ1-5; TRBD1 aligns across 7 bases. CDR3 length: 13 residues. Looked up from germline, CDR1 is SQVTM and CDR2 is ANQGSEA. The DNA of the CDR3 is TGCAGTGCAGGGGGAGGTAGCAATCAGCCCCAGCATTTT. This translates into CSAGGGSNQPQHF. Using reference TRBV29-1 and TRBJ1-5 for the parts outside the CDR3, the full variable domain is SAVISQKPSRDICQRGTSLTIQCQVDSQVTMMFWYRQQPGQSLTLIATANQGSEATYESGFVIDKFPISRPNLTFSTLTVSNMSPEDSSIYLCSAGGGSNQPQHFGDGTRLSIL.

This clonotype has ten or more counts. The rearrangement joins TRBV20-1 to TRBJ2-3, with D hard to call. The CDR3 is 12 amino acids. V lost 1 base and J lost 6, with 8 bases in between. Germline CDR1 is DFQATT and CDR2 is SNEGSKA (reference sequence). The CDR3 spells CSARGQVDTQYF. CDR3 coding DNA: TGCAGTGCTAGAGGCCAGGTGGATACGCAGTATTTT.

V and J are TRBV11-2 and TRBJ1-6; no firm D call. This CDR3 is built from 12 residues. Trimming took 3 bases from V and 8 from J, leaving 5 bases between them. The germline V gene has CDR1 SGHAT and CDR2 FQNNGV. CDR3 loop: CASSLDDSPLHF. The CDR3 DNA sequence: TGTGCCAGCAGCTTGGACGATTCACCCCTCCACTTT.

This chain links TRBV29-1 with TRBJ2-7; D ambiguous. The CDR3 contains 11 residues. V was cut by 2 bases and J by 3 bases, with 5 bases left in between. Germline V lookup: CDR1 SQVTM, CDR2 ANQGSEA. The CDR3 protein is CSVESSYEQYF. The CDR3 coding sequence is TGCAGCGTTGAAAGCAGCTACGAGCAGTACTTC.

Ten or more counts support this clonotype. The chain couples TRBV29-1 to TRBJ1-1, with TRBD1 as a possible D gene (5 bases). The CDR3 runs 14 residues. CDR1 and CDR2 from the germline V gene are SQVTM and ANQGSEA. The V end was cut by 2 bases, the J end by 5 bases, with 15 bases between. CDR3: CSVELWGVLTEAFF. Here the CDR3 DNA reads TGCAGCGTTGAACTGTGGGGGGTGCTGACTGAAGCTTTCTTT.

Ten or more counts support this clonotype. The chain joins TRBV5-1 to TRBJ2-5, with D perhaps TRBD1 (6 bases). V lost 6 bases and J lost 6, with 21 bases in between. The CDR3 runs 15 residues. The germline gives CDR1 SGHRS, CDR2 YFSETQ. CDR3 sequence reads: CASTLSWGPGKTQYF. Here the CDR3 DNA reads TGCGCCAGCACCCTCAGTTGGGGGCCGGGGAAGACCCAGTACTTC.

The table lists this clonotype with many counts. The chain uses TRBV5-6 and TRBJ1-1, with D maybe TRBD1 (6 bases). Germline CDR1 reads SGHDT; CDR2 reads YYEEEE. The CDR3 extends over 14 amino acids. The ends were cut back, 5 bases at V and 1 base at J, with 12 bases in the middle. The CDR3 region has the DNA TGTGCCAGCAGTGCGGGACACCCGAACACTGAAGCTTTCTTT. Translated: CASSAGHPNTEAFF.